This TCR beta chain was obtained from a study of cytomegalovirus exposure and HLA in healthy donors. Study outcomes and limitations: Among the CMV-associated chains, three were confirmed in vitro as specific for CMV antigens.

As for this clone: Its cognate antigen is unknown.

13 Jbeta primers and 60 Vbeta primers were used for the PCR. This table comes from immunoSEQ multiplex PCR, and its TCRdb copy is limited to in-frame clones, with some not included. Of some 200,000 clones listed, about 80% are singletons. The CDR3 is 18 amino acids. V was cut by 8 bases and J by 0 bases, with 20 bases left in between. Germline V gene sequence: CDR1 SNHLY, CDR2 FYNNEI. Specimen: PBMCs. This TCR derives from a man aged 18 to 35 in good health and CMV-seronegative. The V call is TRBV2, the J call TRBJ2-6, with a tentative D call TRBD2 (6 bases). CDR3 residues: CASGPSRDSSSGANVLTF. DNA of the CDR3: TGTGCCAGCGGACCCAGCCGGGACTCCAGCTCTGGGGCCAACGTCCTGACTTTC.